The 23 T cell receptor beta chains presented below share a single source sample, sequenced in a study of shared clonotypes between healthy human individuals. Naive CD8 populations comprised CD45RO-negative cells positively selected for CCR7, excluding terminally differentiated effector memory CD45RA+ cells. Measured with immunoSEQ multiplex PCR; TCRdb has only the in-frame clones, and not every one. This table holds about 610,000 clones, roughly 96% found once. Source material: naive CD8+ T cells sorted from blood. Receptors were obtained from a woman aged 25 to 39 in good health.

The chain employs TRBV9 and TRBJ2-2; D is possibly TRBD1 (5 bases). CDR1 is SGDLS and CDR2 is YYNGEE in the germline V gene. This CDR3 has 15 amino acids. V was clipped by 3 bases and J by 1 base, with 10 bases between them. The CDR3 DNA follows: TGTGCCAGCAGCGCCCAGACAGTGAACACCGGGGAGCTGTTTTTT. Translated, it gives CASSAQTVNTGELFF.

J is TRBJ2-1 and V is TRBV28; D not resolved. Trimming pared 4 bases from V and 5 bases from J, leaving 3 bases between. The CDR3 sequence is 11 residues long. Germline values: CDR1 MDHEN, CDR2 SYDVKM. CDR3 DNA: TGTGCCAGCAGTTGGGACAATGAGCAGTTCTTC. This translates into CASSWDNEQFF.

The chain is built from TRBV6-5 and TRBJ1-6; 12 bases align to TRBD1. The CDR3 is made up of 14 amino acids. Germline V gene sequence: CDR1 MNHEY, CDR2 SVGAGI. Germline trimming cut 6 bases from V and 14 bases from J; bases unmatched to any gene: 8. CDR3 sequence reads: CASSPGQGALSLHF. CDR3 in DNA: TGTGCCAGCAGCCCGGGACAGGGGGCTCTGTCCCTCCACTTT.

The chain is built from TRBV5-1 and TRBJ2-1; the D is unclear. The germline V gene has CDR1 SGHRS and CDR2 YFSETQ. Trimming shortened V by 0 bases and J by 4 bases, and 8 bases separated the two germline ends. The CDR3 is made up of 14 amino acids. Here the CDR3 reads CASSLADYYNEQFF. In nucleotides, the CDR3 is TGCGCCAGCAGCTTGGCGGATTATTACAATGAGCAGTTCTTC.

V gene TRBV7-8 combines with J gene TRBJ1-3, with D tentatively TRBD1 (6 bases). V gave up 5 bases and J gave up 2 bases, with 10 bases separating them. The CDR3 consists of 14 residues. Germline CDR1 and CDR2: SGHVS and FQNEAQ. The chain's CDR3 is CASSEQGTGNTIYF. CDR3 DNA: TGTGCCAGCAGCGAACAGGGAACTGGAAACACCATATATTTT. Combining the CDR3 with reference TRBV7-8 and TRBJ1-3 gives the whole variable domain GAGVSQSPRYKVAKRGQDVALRCDPISGHVSLFWYQQALGQGPEFLTYFQNEAQLDKSGLPSDRFFAERPEGSVSTLKIQRTQQEDSAVYLCASSEQGTGNTIYFGEGSWLTVV.

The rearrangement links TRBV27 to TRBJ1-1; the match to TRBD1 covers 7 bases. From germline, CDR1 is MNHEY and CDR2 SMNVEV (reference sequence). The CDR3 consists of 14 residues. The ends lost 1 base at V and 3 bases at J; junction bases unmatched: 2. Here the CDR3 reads CASSLLRGHTEAFF. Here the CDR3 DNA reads TGTGCCAGCAGTTTATTGAGGGGGCACACTGAAGCTTTCTTT.

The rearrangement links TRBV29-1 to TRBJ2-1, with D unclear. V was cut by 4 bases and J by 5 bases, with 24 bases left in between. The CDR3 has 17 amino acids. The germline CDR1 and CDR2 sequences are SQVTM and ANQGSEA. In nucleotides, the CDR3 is TGCAGCGTTGTTGTCAGCACAGCACAGCTGGACGACAATGAGCAGTTCTTC. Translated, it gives CSVVVSTAQLDDNEQFF.

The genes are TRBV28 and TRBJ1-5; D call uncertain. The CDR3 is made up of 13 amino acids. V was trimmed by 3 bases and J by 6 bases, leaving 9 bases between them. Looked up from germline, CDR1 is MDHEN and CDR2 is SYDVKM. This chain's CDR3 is CASSFQIGQPQHF. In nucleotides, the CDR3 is TGTGCCAGCAGTTTCCAGATCGGTCAGCCCCAGCATTTT. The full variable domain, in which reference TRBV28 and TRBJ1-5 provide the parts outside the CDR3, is DVKVTQSSRYLVKRTGEKVFLECVQDMDHENMFWYRQDPGLGLRLIYFSYDVKMKEKGDIPEGYSVSREKKERFSLILESASTNQTSMYLCASSFQIGQPQHFGDGTRLSIL.

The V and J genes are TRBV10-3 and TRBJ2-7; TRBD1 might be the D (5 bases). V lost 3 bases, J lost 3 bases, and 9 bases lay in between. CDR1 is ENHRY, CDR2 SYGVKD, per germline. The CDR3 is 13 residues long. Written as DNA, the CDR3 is TGTGCCATCAGTGAAGACAGCGTCTACGAGCAGTACTTC. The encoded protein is CAISEDSVYEQYF.

CDR3 residues: CASSQAFLLGQETQYF. The CDR3, as DNA: TGCGCCAGCAGCCAAGCCTTCTTATTGGGCCAAGAGACCCAGTACTTC. V gene TRBV4-1 combines with J gene TRBJ2-5; no definite D call. In germline, CDR1 is MGHRA, CDR2 YSYEKL. The V and J ends lost 1 base and 1 base respectively, with 13 bases between them. This CDR3 spans 16 amino acids.

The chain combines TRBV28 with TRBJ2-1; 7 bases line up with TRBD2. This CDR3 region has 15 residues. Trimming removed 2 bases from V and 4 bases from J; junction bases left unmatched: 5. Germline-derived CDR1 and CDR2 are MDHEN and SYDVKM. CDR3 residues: CASSLRGGRYNEQFF. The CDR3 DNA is TGTGCCAGCAGTTTACGTGGCGGGAGATACAATGAGCAGTTCTTC.

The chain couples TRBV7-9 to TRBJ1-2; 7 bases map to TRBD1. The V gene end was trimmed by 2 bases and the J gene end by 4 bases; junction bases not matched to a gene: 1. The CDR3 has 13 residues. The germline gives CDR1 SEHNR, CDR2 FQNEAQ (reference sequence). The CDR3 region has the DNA TGTGCCAGCAGCTTATCAGGGGGCTATGGCTACACCTTC. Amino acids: CASSLSGGYGYTF.

CDR3 amino acids: CASSFDSDNSPLHF. The CDR3 DNA reads TGTGCCAGCAGCTTCGACAGCGATAATTCACCCCTCCACTTT. This rearrangement joins TRBV9 to TRBJ1-6; D is perhaps TRBD1 (5 bases). Trimming removed 4 bases at V and 5 bases at J, with 10 bases between. The CDR3 sequence is 14 residues long. Germline-derived CDR1 and CDR2 are SGDLS and YYNGEE. Supplemented by reference TRBV9 and TRBJ1-6, the full variable domain reads DSGVTQTPKHLITATGQRVTLRCSPRSGDLSVYWYQQSLDQGLQFLIQYYNGEERAKGNILERFSAQQFPDLHSELNLSSLELGDSALYFCASSFDSDNSPLHFGNGTRLTVT.

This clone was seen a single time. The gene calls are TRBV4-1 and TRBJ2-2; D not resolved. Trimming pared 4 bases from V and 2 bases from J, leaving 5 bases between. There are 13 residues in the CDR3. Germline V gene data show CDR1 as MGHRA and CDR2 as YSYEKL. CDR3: CASSPFNTGELFF. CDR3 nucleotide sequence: TGCGCCAGCAGCCCCTTTAACACCGGGGAGCTGTTTTTT.

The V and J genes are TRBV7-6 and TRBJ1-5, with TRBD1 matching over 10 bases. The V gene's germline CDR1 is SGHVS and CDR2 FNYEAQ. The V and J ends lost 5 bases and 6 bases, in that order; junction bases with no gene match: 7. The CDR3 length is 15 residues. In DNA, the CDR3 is TGTGCCAGCAGCCTCGGGACAGGGGCTAGTCAGCCCCAGCATTTT. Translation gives CASSLGTGASQPQHF.

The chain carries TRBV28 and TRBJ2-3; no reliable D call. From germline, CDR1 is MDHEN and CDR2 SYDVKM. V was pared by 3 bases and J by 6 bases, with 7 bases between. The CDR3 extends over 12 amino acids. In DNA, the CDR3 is TGTGCCAGCAGTTTTCGGCGGGATACGCAGTATTTT. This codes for CASSFRRDTQYF.

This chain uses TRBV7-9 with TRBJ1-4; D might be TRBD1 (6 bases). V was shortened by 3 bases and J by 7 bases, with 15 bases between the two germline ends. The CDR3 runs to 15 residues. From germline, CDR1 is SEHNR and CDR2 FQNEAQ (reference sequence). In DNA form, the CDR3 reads TGTGCCAGCAGCTTGGGTCGGGACATCGCTGAAAAACTGTTTTTT. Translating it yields CASSLGRDIAEKLFF.

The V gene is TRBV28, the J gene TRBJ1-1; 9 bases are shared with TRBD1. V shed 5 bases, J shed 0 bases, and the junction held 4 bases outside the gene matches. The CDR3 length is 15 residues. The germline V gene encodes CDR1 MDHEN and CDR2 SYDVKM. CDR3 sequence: CASSLRDRVNTEAFF. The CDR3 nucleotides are TGTGCCAGCAGTCTCCGGGACAGGGTGAACACTGAAGCTTTCTTT.

CDR3 loop: CASSLRPPDNEQFF. For the CDR3, the DNA is TGTGCCAGCAGCTTGCGACCCCCCGACAATGAGCAGTTCTTC. The chain combines TRBV5-8 with TRBJ2-1; D call uncertain. The V end lost 1 base, the J end lost 5 bases, and 10 bases lay between the germline ends. From germline, CDR1 is SGHTS and CDR2 YDEGEE. The CDR3 loop spans 14 amino acids.

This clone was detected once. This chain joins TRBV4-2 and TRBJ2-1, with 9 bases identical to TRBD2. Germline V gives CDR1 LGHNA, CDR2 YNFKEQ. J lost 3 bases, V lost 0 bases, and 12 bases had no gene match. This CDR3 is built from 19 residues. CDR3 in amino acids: CASSQDDVGREGYYNEQFF. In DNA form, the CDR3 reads TGTGCCAGCAGCCAAGATGACGTCGGGCGGGAGGGCTACTACAATGAGCAGTTCTTC.

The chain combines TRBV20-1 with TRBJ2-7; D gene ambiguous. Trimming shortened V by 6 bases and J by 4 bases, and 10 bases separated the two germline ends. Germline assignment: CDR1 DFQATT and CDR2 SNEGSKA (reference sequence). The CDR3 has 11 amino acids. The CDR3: CSAWISYEQYF. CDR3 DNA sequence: TGCAGTGCCTGGATTTCATACGAGCAGTACTTC.

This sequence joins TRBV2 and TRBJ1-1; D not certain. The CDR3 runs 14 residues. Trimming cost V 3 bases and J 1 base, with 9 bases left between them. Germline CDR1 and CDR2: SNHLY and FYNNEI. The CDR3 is CASSDLRRNTEAFF. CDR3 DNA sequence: TGTGCCAGCAGTGACTTACGGCGGAACACTGAAGCTTTCTTT. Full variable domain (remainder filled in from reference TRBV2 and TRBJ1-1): EPEVTQTPSHQVTQMGQEVILRCVPISNHLYFYWYRQILGQKVEFLVSFYNNEISEKSEIFDDQFSVERPDGSNFTLKIRSTKLEDSAMYFCASSDLRRNTEAFFGQGTRLTVV.

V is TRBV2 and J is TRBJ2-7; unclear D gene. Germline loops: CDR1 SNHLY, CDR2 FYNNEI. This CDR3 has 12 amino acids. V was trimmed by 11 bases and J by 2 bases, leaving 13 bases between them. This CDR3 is CAGQDRAYEQYF. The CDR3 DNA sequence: TGTGCCGGCCAGGACCGAGCCTACGAGCAGTACTTC.